A single T cell receptor (beta chain) is shown here with its context. Its antigen is unknown. These data are taken from a study of cytomegalovirus exposure and HLA in healthy donors. Study-level results: Researchers counted 164 TCR beta chains as cytomegalovirus-associated. TRBV6-2, TRBV6-3 and other indistinguishable V segments were excluded.

From germline, CDR1 is MDHEN and CDR2 SYDVKM. The CDR3 runs to 13 residues. V dropped 3 bases and J dropped 5 bases, with 11 bases sitting between them. The primer mix had 60 Vbeta and 13 Jbeta primers. Using immunoSEQ multiplex PCR, the repertoire was profiled, and TCRdb retains in-frame clones only, with some absent. Found here are around 150,000 clones, 70% to 90% of them singletons; the top ten hold around 0.85%. The receptor was derived from a woman aged 30 to 39 in good health and CMV-seronegative. Source material: PBMCs. The rearrangement uses TRBV28 and TRBJ2-7; D gene unclear. The CDR3 region is CASSFQSLDEQYF. The DNA for the CDR3 is TGTGCCAGCAGTTTCCAGAGTCTAGACGAGCAGTACTTC.